Following are 5 T cell receptor beta chains from one sample sequenced in a study of blood T cell repertoires in COVID-19. Clones were read by immunoSEQ multiplex PCR, and TCRdb kept only the in-frame ones, dropping some. The sample comprises 150,000 to 200,000 clones, about 83% of which are singletons, and less than 3% rests with the top ten. Sequencing was carried out using peripheral blood. These receptor sequences come from a woman older than 75 with COVID-19, enrolled during active disease.

The gene calls are TRBV5-4 and TRBJ1-4, with TRBD1 matching 8 bases. The J segment lost 7 bases and the V segment lost 2 bases, leaving 4 bases of the junction unmatched. The CDR3 is 14 residues long. The germline V gene has CDR1 SGHNT and CDR2 YYREEE (reference sequence). CDR3 sequence (DNA): TGTGCCAGCAGCTTACAGGGGGGACGTGAAAAACTGTTTTTT. Its protein product is CASSLQGGREKLFF.

The rearrangement links TRBV27 to TRBJ2-2, with unresolved D. CDR1 MNHEY and CDR2 SMNVEV come from the germline V gene (reference sequence). V was trimmed by 4 bases and J by 0 bases, leaving 6 bases between them. This CDR3 spans 14 amino acids. CDR3 in DNA: TGTGCCAGCAGTTCCTCCTCGAACACCGGGGAGCTGTTTTTT. Residues: CASSSSSNTGELFF.

This clone was recorded only once. This chain connects TRBV19 to TRBJ1-5; TRBD1 aligns across 7 bases. The CDR3 spans 18 residues. V was clipped by 5 bases and J by 2 bases; unmatched bases: 15. Germline loops: CDR1 LNHDA, CDR2 SQIVND (reference sequence). The CDR3 loop reads CASSHRQGSFSGNQPQHF. The DNA of the CDR3 is TGTGCCAGTAGTCACAGACAGGGCTCCTTTTCAGGCAATCAGCCCCAGCATTTT. Together with reference TRBV19 and TRBJ1-5, the CDR3 gives the full variable domain: DGGITQSPKYLFRKEGQNVTLSCEQNLNHDAMYWYRQDPGQGLRLIYYSQIVNDFQKGDIAEGYSVSREKKESFPLTVTSAQKNPTAFYLCASSHRQGSFSGNQPQHFGDGTRLSIL.

Note on this clone: One junction end does not reproduce the germline sequence, and a read error may be involved. V is TRBV2 and J is TRBJ1-4, with D possibly TRBD1 on 5 matching bases. CDR1 is SNHLY and CDR2 is FYNNEI in the germline V gene. The CDR3 has 11 residues. CDR3 sequence (DNA): TGTGCCAGCACGCTCGGGGGGGACCAAGCTTTT. Encoded protein: CASTLGGDQAF.

The CDR3 nucleotides are TGTGCCAGTAGTACTCCCGGGACAGTTTCCTATGGCTACACCTTC. Its translation is CASSTPGTVSYGYTF. V and J are TRBV19 and TRBJ1-2; TRBD1 aligns across 7 bases. Germline CDR1 LNHDA, CDR2 SQIVND (reference sequence). V shed 4 bases, J shed 4 bases, and the junction held 9 bases outside the gene matches. The CDR3 extends over 15 amino acids.